The 31 T cell receptor beta chains in this list originate from one sample, sequenced in a study of radiotherapy plus CTLA-4 blockade in lung cancer. The assay was immunoSEQ multiplex PCR, and TCRdb's table has in-frame clones only and misses some. Among 90,000 to 100,000 clones listed, around nine tenths were seen once. Sequenced here: peripheral blood, sampled from a patient treated with radiotherapy plus ipilimumab. These receptors all come from a human donor with non-small cell lung cancer that progressed on radiotherapy plus ipilimumab.

This rearrangement joins TRBV2 to TRBJ2-3; 7 positions agree with TRBD2. The ends lost 7 bases at V and 0 bases at J; junction bases unmatched: 4. In germline, CDR1 is SNHLY, CDR2 FYNNEI. This CDR3 contains 14 residues. CDR3 coding DNA: TGTGCCAGCATAAGCGGGGAGAGCACAGATACGCAGTATTTT. This sequence encodes CASISGESTDTQYF.

V usage is TRBV5-1 and J usage is TRBJ1-1; possibly TRBD1 for D (5 bases). The CDR3 is 16 amino acids. Germline CDR1 is SGHRS and CDR2 is YFSETQ. V shed 0 bases and J shed 1 base, with 13 bases lying between them. This chain's CDR3 is CASSLDPLGRNTEAFF. The CDR3 DNA follows: TGCGCCAGCAGCTTGGATCCTTTGGGGCGGAACACTGAAGCTTTCTTT.

The chain couples TRBV7-6 to TRBJ2-3, with TRBD2 identical over 8 bases. The CDR3 loop spans 18 amino acids. With V trimmed by 5 bases and J by 0 bases, 13 bases remained unmatched. Per germline, CDR1 SGHVS and CDR2 FNYEAQ. As DNA, the CDR3 is TGTGCCAGCAGCCCCCGTCAGGTGTTAGCGGGAAGCACAGATACGCAGTATTTT. It translates to CASSPRQVLAGSTDTQYF.

The chain recombines TRBV10-3 with TRBJ1-3; 9 positions match TRBD1. The V gene's germline CDR1 is ENHRY and CDR2 SYGVKD. Trimming at V came to 2 bases and at J to 2 bases, leaving 7 bases not matched to a gene. The CDR3 loop spans 17 amino acids. The CDR3 DNA sequence: TGTGCCATCAGTGAGACAGGGGGCAATTTTCCTGGAAACACCATATATTTT. Encoded protein: CAISETGGNFPGNTIYF.

The gene calls are TRBV7-8 and TRBJ2-1; no clear D gene. CDR1 and CDR2 (germline): SGHVS, FQNEAQ. Trimming removed 0 bases from V and 6 bases from J, with 9 bases in between. The CDR3 runs 14 residues. In DNA form, the CDR3 reads TGTGCCAGCAGCTTAGCAATTCTTAGCAATGAGCAGTTCTTC. It encodes CASSLAILSNEQFF.

V is TRBV15 and J is TRBJ2-3; possibly TRBD2 for D (5 bases). From germline, CDR1 is LNHNV and CDR2 YYDKDF (reference sequence). Trimming took off 3 bases at V and 0 bases at J, with 10 bases between the two ends. The CDR3 sequence is 15 residues long. CDR3 sequence (DNA): TGTGCCACCAGCAGTGAGGGTCCTAGCACAGATACGCAGTATTTT. Translated, it gives CATSSEGPSTDTQYF.

Only one count was recorded for this clone. The chain uses TRBV10-3 and TRBJ2-7; 8 positions match TRBD1. The CDR3 consists of 15 residues. The germline gives CDR1 ENHRY, CDR2 SYGVKD. V was clipped by 0 bases and J by 4 bases; unmatched bases: 5. This CDR3 reads CAISESTGAGYEQYF. CDR3 DNA: TGTGCCATCAGTGAGTCGACAGGGGCGGGGTACGAGCAGTACTTC.

The J gene is TRBJ1-1, the V gene TRBV7-9; TRBD1 agrees at 9 bases. This CDR3 spans 14 amino acids. Trimming removed 8 bases from V and 7 bases from J; junction bases left unmatched: 11. CDR1 is SEHNR and CDR2 is FQNEAQ in the germline V gene (reference sequence). CDR3 protein: CASGTPGQGVEAFF. The CDR3 nucleotides read TGTGCCAGCGGAACTCCGGGACAGGGTGTTGAAGCTTTCTTT. The full variable domain, with the rest looked up from reference TRBV7-9 and TRBJ1-1, is DTGVSQNPRHKITKRGQNVTFRCDPISEHNRLYWYRQTLGQGPEFLTYFQNEAQLEKSRLLSDRFSAERPKGSFSTLEIQRTEQGDSAMYLCASGTPGQGVEAFFGQGTRLTVV.

The chain recombines TRBV2 with TRBJ2-3; 13 bases match TRBD2. Germline assignment: CDR1 SNHLY and CDR2 FYNNEI. The junction had 3 bases not matched to a gene; V was cut back by 5 bases and J by 4 bases. The CDR3 is 15 residues long. The CDR3 is CASSTSGRAPDTQYF. CDR3 DNA sequence: TGTGCCAGCAGTACTAGCGGGAGGGCCCCAGATACGCAGTATTTT.

The rearrangement joins TRBV6-1 to TRBJ2-7; the match to TRBD1 covers 10 bases. This CDR3 contains 14 residues. V was clipped by 2 bases and J by 5 bases; unmatched bases: 3. Per germline, CDR1 MNHNS and CDR2 SASEGT. The CDR3 region has the DNA TGTGCCAGCAGTGAACGGGGGACAGGGGACGAGCAGTACTTC. Translation gives CASSERGTGDEQYF.

The chain joins TRBV27 to TRBJ2-3, with D perhaps TRBD2 (5 bases). The germline V gene has CDR1 MNHEY and CDR2 SMNVEV (reference sequence). V lost 2 bases and J lost 1, with 7 bases in between. The CDR3 is made up of 14 amino acids. The CDR3 DNA follows: TGTGCCAGCAGTTTAGATAGCGGCACAGATACGCAGTATTTT. It codes for CASSLDSGTDTQYF.

This clone occurred once. This sequence joins TRBV5-1 and TRBJ2-5; TRBD2 matches 16 bases. Germline assignment: CDR1 SGHRS and CDR2 YFSETQ. V lost 7 bases and J lost 5; bases outside the gene matches: 11. The CDR3 totals 17 residues. The CDR3 coding sequence is TGCGCCAGCCATCCCGGGACTAGCGGGAGGGCCGGCGAGACCCAGTACTTC. This gives the protein CASHPGTSGRAGETQYF. The entire variable domain, with the rest obtained from reference TRBV5-1 and TRBJ2-5, is as follows: KAGVTQTPRYLIKTRGQQVTLSCSPISGHRSVSWYQQTPGQGLQFLFEYFSETQRNKGNFPGRFSGRQFSNSRSEMNVSTLELGDSALYLCASHPGTSGRAGETQYFGPGTRLLVL.

The rearrangement uses TRBV5-1 and TRBJ2-7; 7 nucleotides match TRBD1. V shed 3 bases and J 0 bases; nucleotides not matched to a gene: 6. Germline V gene data show CDR1 as SGHRS and CDR2 as YFSETQ. This CDR3 has 15 amino acids. CDR3 in DNA: TGCGCCAGCAGCTACCGACAGGGTCTCTCCTACGAGCAGTACTTC. Amino acid sequence: CASSYRQGLSYEQYF.

This chain links TRBV15 with TRBJ2-7; TRBD1 matches at 9 bases. J was trimmed by 6 bases and V by 3 bases; bases with no gene match: 9. Germline V gene data show CDR1 as LNHNV and CDR2 as YYDKDF (reference sequence). CDR3 length: 15 residues. CDR3 protein: CATSSNRDRALEQYF. In nucleotides, the CDR3 is TGTGCCACCAGCAGCAACCGGGACAGGGCTCTCGAGCAGTACTTC. The variable domain in full, completed from reference TRBV15 and TRBJ2-7, reads DAMVIQNPRYQVTQFGKPVTLSCSQTLNHNVMYWYQQKSSQAPKLLFHYYDKDFNNEADTPDNFQSRRPNTSFCFLDIRSPGLGDTAMYLCATSSNRDRALEQYFGPGTRLTVT.

The chain employs TRBV11-3 and TRBJ1-2; D is possibly TRBD1 (6 bases). The CDR3 runs 13 residues. Between the trimmed V and J ends, which lost 6 bases and 2 bases, there was a span of 10 bases. Per the germline V gene, CDR1 is SGHNT and CDR2 is YENEEA. The CDR3 sequence is CASSRQGNYGYTF. CDR3 DNA: TGTGCCAGCAGTCGGCAGGGGAACTATGGCTACACCTTC.

V and J are TRBV13 and TRBJ1-5, with TRBD1 identical over 9 bases. J was trimmed by 6 bases and V by 6 bases; bases with no gene match: 6. The CDR3 runs to 14 residues. The V gene's germline CDR1 is PRHDT and CDR2 FYEKMQ (reference sequence). This chain's CDR3 is CASSSGTGLQPQHF. In nucleotides, the CDR3 is TGTGCCAGCAGTTCCGGGACAGGGCTTCAGCCCCAGCATTTT.

CDR3: CASSLVPSDTQYF. CDR3 sequence (DNA): TGCGCCAGCAGCTTGGTGCCGTCGGATACGCAGTATTTT. V usage is TRBV5-1 and J usage is TRBJ2-3; D call uncertain. Trimming removed 0 bases at V and 6 bases at J, with 8 bases between. Germline V gives CDR1 SGHRS, CDR2 YFSETQ. The length of the CDR3 is 13 residues.

The chain combines TRBV28 with TRBJ2-6; D unresolved. Germline CDR1 reads MDHEN; CDR2 reads SYDVKM. Trimming took off 6 bases at V and 0 bases at J, with 6 bases between the two ends. The CDR3 spans 14 residues. The CDR3 nucleotides read TGTGCCAGCAGGGGTGTCTCTGGGGCCAACGTCCTGACTTTC. It yields the protein CASRGVSGANVLTF.

The chain uses TRBV10-3 and TRBJ1-3; D gene uncertain. Germline CDR1 is ENHRY and CDR2 is SYGVKD. The CDR3 has 15 residues. V lost 8 bases to trimming and J lost 3 bases, with 17 bases between them. This CDR3 reads CAIGTAVSGGNTIYF. Here the CDR3 DNA reads TGTGCCATCGGAACAGCCGTTTCGGGTGGAAACACCATATATTTT.

The chain joins TRBV7-9 to TRBJ2-3; no clear D gene. The germline V gene has CDR1 SEHNR and CDR2 FQNEAQ (reference sequence). The CDR3 totals 16 residues. The V gene lost 1 base and the J gene lost 0 bases, with 11 bases spanning the gap. This chain's CDR3 is CASSLDASPSTDTQYF. The CDR3 DNA is TGTGCCAGCAGCTTAGATGCAAGCCCTAGCACAGATACGCAGTATTTT.

The chain combines TRBV5-1 with TRBJ1-1; no reliable D call. Germline CDR1 reads SGHRS; CDR2 reads YFSETQ. This CDR3 spans 14 amino acids. V was clipped by 2 bases and J by 6 bases, with 14 bases between them. In DNA form, the CDR3 reads TGCGCCAGCAGCTTCGGCGGGTTTGCCGCTGAAGCTTTCTTT. Amino acids: CASSFGGFAAEAFF.

The CDR3 DNA is TGTGCCAGCAGCCAAGTAGGGGGCAGGGGGGACACTGAAGCTTTCTTT. Amino acids: CASSQVGGRGDTEAFF. V and J are TRBV14 and TRBJ1-1; TRBD1 matches 7 bases. J lost 3 bases, V lost 1 base, and 8 bases had no gene match. This CDR3 has 16 amino acids. CDR1 and CDR2 from the germline V gene are SGHDN and FVKESK.

The chain couples TRBV5-3 to TRBJ2-7; possible D gene TRBD2, 5 bases. TRBV5-3 is reported as an ORF; its role is uncertain. This CDR3 is built from 15 residues. Trimming left V 3 bases short and J 0 bases short, with 13 bases between. The CDR3: CARSYTRTSSYEQYF. The CDR3 DNA reads TGTGCCAGAAGCTACACTAGGACCTCCTCCTACGAGCAGTACTTC.

The CDR3 reads CAISPTGILYNEQFF. The CDR3 nucleotides are TGTGCCATCAGTCCCACCGGGATTTTATACAATGAGCAGTTCTTC. The rearrangement uses TRBV10-3 and TRBJ2-1, with D possibly TRBD2 on 5 matching bases. V lost 5 bases and J lost 4, with 15 bases in between. The CDR3 sequence is 15 residues long. The germline V gene encodes CDR1 ENHRY and CDR2 SYGVKD.

This clone was found once. The gene calls are TRBV5-4 and TRBJ1-2; 7 nucleotides match TRBD1. The CDR3 is 15 amino acids. With V trimmed by 4 bases and J by 9 bases, 15 bases remained unmatched. CDR1 is SGHNT and CDR2 is YYREEE in the germline V gene (reference sequence). DNA for the CDR3: TGTGCCAGCAGCGGACCGACAGGGAATTTAGCTAGCTACACCTTC. Translated, it gives CASSGPTGNLASYTF.

This clone is a singleton in its sample. The chain joins TRBV6-6 to TRBJ2-1; D may be TRBD1 or TRBD2 (6 bases each). The CDR3 is 16 amino acids. V was shortened by 0 bases and J by 7 bases, with 16 bases between the two germline ends. The germline CDR1 and CDR2 sequences are MNHNY and SVGAGI (reference sequence). The CDR3 region has the DNA TGTGCCAGCAGTTACTCGGCCCGGGGGCCTGGAAATGAGCAGTTCTTC. Translated, it gives CASSYSARGPGNEQFF.

The chain is built from TRBV28 and TRBJ1-3, with D uncertain. The CDR3 is 15 residues long. Trimming shortened V by 6 bases and J by 1 base, and 13 bases separated the two germline ends. In germline, CDR1 is MDHEN, CDR2 SYDVKM. CDR3 sequence: CASRSGDLSGNTIYF. DNA for the CDR3: TGTGCCAGCAGATCAGGCGACTTATCTGGAAACACCATATATTTT.

The chain couples TRBV5-1 to TRBJ2-1; 9 nucleotides line up with TRBD1. V shed 4 bases and J 14 bases; nucleotides not matched to a gene: 10. Germline CDR1 is SGHRS and CDR2 is YFSETQ. This CDR3 has 13 residues. This CDR3 is CASSERDRAGEFF. CDR3 bases: TGCGCCAGCAGCGAACGGGACAGGGCGGGGGAGTTCTTC.

The J gene is TRBJ2-7, the V gene TRBV11-1; no clear D. The CDR3 extends over 13 amino acids. Germline CDR1 SGHAT, CDR2 FQDESV (reference sequence). The ends were cut back, 6 bases at V and 4 bases at J, with 13 bases in the middle. CDR3: CASSYVRSYEQYF. CDR3 nucleotides: TGTGCCAGCAGTTACGTAAGGTCTTACGAGCAGTACTTC.

The V call is TRBV28, the J call TRBJ1-2; D unresolved. The V end lost 7 bases, the J end lost 4 bases, and 10 bases lay between the germline ends. The germline V gene encodes CDR1 MDHEN and CDR2 SYDVKM. The CDR3 runs to 12 residues. The CDR3 DNA sequence: TGTGCCAGCACAGCAGCTCCCTATGGCTACACCTTC. Protein: CASTAAPYGYTF.

This rearrangement joins TRBV2 to TRBJ2-1; a possible D gene is TRBD2 (5 bases). The V gene's germline CDR1 is SNHLY and CDR2 FYNNEI. The CDR3 is 13 residues long. The germline V and J ends were trimmed by 8 bases and 2 bases, with 10 bases remaining between them. The CDR3 region has the DNA TGTGCCAGCTTACCGGGGACCTACAATGAGCAGTTCTTC. This encodes CASLPGTYNEQFF.